These 17 T cell receptor beta chains were sequenced from one sample in a study of blood T cell repertoires in COVID-19. Clones were read by immunoSEQ multiplex PCR, and TCRdb kept only the in-frame ones, dropping some. Found here are 95,000 to 110,000 clones, about three quarters of them singletons; the top ten hold roughly 4%. The sequenced sample was peripheral blood. The receptors stem from a man between 65 and 85 years old with acute or convalescent COVID-19.

The chain recombines TRBV7-8 with TRBJ1-5; tentative D call: TRBD1 (6 bases). Between the trimmed V and J ends, which lost 6 bases and 3 bases, there was a span of 15 bases. The CDR3 runs 15 residues. CDR1 and CDR2 (germline): SGHVS, FQNEAQ. CDR3 loop: CASSRTDSANQPQHF. Written as DNA, the CDR3 is TGTGCCAGCAGTCGAACGGACAGCGCCAATCAGCCCCAGCATTTT.

The rearrangement joins TRBV6-5 to TRBJ1-4; TRBD1 agrees at 9 bases. V was pared by 6 bases and J by 8 bases, with 7 bases of the junction left unmatched. The CDR3 spans 14 residues. The germline CDR1 and CDR2 sequences are MNHEY and SVGAGI. Here the CDR3 DNA reads TGTGCCAGCAGCCGGGACAGGGTTAAAGAAAAACTGTTTTTT. Translation gives CASSRDRVKEKLFF.

The J gene is TRBJ1-5, the V gene TRBV19; 9 bases are shared with TRBD1. CDR1 is LNHDA, CDR2 SQIVND, per germline (reference sequence). CDR3 length: 16 residues. The ends lost 6 bases at V and 1 base at J; junction bases unmatched: 7. The chain's CDR3 is CASRDRGGSSNQPQHF. For the CDR3, the DNA is TGTGCCAGTAGGGACAGGGGAGGCTCGAGCAATCAGCCCCAGCATTTT.

The CDR3 DNA follows: TGTGCCAGCAGCCAAGTGGTAGGCGGGGCTCCCTACAATGAGCAGTTCTTC. Its translation: CASSQVVGGAPYNEQFF. The chain carries TRBV4-2 and TRBJ2-1; perhaps TRBD2 as D (6 bases). Germline V gene data show CDR1 as LGHNA and CDR2 as YNFKEQ. The CDR3 totals 17 residues. The germline V and J ends were trimmed by 1 base and 2 bases, with 15 bases remaining between them.

The chain recombines TRBV6-5 with TRBJ2-5, with D possibly TRBD2 on 5 matching bases. The CDR3 length is 15 residues. Deletions cut 6 bases from V and 2 bases from J, with 16 bases between. Germline CDR1 MNHEY, CDR2 SVGAGI. The CDR3 nucleotides are TGTGCCAGCAGCGGATTGACACGGGGTCAAGAGACCCAGTACTTC. Translated: CASSGLTRGQETQYF.

The chain links TRBV6-2 or TRBV6-3 to TRBJ1-6, with 10 bases matching TRBD1. CDR3 length: 15 residues. V gave up 5 bases and J gave up 5 bases; unmatched junction bases: 3. The germline V gene encodes CDR1 MNHEY and CDR2 SVGEGT. CDR3 protein: CASSLTGGNNSPLHF. The CDR3 nucleotides are TGTGCCAGCAGTCTGACAGGGGGCAATAATTCACCCCTCCACTTT.

This clone was seen once. The rearrangement joins TRBV9 to TRBJ2-1; D gene ambiguous. The CDR3 extends over 13 amino acids. Germline V lookup: CDR1 SGDLS, CDR2 YYNGEE. The V end lost 0 bases, the J end lost 7 bases, and 8 bases lay between the germline ends. The CDR3 DNA reads TGTGCCAGCAGCGTAGGTAGAGCGAATGAGCAGTTCTTC. This translates into CASSVGRANEQFF.

The rearrangement links TRBV27 to TRBJ2-2, with a possible D match to TRBD1 (6 bases). From germline, CDR1 is MNHEY and CDR2 SMNVEV (reference sequence). The V gene lost 0 bases and the J gene lost 4 bases, with 15 bases spanning the gap. The CDR3 extends over 17 amino acids. The CDR3 sequence is CASSLSGADSFTGELFF. The CDR3 coding sequence is TGTGCCAGCAGTTTATCGGGGGCAGACTCCTTCACCGGGGAGCTGTTTTTT.

This clone is a singleton in its sample. The chain joins TRBV7-3 to TRBJ1-1; no clear D gene. Germline V gene sequence: CDR1 SGHTA, CDR2 FQGTGA. V lost 2 bases and J lost 5, with 12 bases in between. This CDR3 is 14 amino acids long. The CDR3, as DNA: TGTGCCAGCAGCTTATACCCAGTGGTGACTGAAGCTTTCTTT. This gives the protein CASSLYPVVTEAFF.

This clone was counted a few times. The chain has TRBV5-8 and TRBJ2-5; a weak D match, TRBD1 (6 bases). Germline V lookup: CDR1 SGHTS, CDR2 YDEGEE. The CDR3 consists of 14 residues. Between the trimmed V and J ends, which lost 0 bases and 3 bases, there was a span of 9 bases. CDR3 in DNA: TGTGCCAGCAGCTTGGGACAGGACAAAGAGACCCAGTACTTC. It encodes CASSLGQDKETQYF.

This clone was counted once. This chain joins TRBV5-4 and TRBJ2-1, with a tentative D call TRBD2 (6 bases). Germline V gene data show CDR1 as SGHNT and CDR2 as YYREEE (reference sequence). This CDR3 contains 14 residues. With 4 bases removed from V and 3 bases from J, the gap between germline ends came to 11 bases. DNA of the CDR3: TGTGCCAGCAGCCAAAGCGGGTTCTACAATGAGCAGTTCTTC. Its translation: CASSQSGFYNEQFF.

The chain employs TRBV6-2 or TRBV6-3 and TRBJ1-1; 8 nucleotides align to TRBD1. J lost 1 base, V lost 6 bases, and 7 bases had no gene match. The CDR3 is made up of 15 amino acids. Germline V gene sequence: CDR1 MNHEY, CDR2 SVGEGT. For the CDR3, the DNA is TGTGCCAGCAGCTCCGGACAGGGAAGGAACACTGAAGCTTTCTTT. Translated: CASSSGQGRNTEAFF.

This chain joins TRBV9 and TRBJ1-2; D may be TRBD1 (5 bases). Trimming left V 0 bases short and J 8 bases short, with 20 bases between. CDR3 length: 16 residues. The germline V gene encodes CDR1 SGDLS and CDR2 YYNGEE. CDR3 protein: CASSVATGGAPGGYTF. In DNA form, the CDR3 reads TGTGCCAGCAGCGTAGCTACCGGAGGGGCTCCGGGGGGCTACACCTTC.

The rearrangement uses TRBV10-3 and TRBJ1-3; tentative D call: TRBD1 (6 bases). V was trimmed by 2 bases and J by 3 bases, leaving 11 bases between them. Per the germline V gene, CDR1 is ENHRY and CDR2 is SYGVKD. This CDR3 is built from 15 residues. The chain's CDR3 is CAISEGTGLGNTIYF. The CDR3 DNA follows: TGTGCCATCAGTGAGGGTACAGGGCTTGGAAACACCATATATTTT.

The chain combines TRBV7-8 with TRBJ2-1, with 7 bases that match TRBD2. The CDR3 loop spans 15 amino acids. Germline loops: CDR1 SGHVS, CDR2 FQNEAQ. Losses at the gene ends were 0 bases for V and 4 bases for J; bases not matched to a gene: 3. CDR3: CASSLALAVYNEQFF. DNA of the CDR3: TGTGCCAGCAGCTTAGCTCTAGCGGTATACAATGAGCAGTTCTTC.

This sequence joins TRBV6-2 or TRBV6-3 and TRBJ2-3; no definite D call. The ends were cut back, 6 bases at V and 6 bases at J, with 19 bases in the middle. This CDR3 is 15 amino acids long. Germline lookup yields CDR1 MNHEY and CDR2 SVGEGT. The CDR3 sequence is CASSPRVSRADTQYF. The CDR3 coding sequence is TGTGCCAGCAGCCCCCGGGTGTCCCGTGCCGATACGCAGTATTTT.

This chain joins TRBV6-5 and TRBJ1-4, with D perhaps TRBD1 (6 bases). The CDR3 sequence is 16 residues long. Deletions cut 2 bases from V and 10 bases from J, with 20 bases between. Germline V gene lookup returns CDR1 MNHEY and CDR2 SVGAGI. In DNA form, the CDR3 reads TGTGCCAGCAGTTACGCGGACAGCCGACCTAGAGGAAAACTGTTTTTT. This gives the protein CASSYADSRPRGKLFF.